The 6 T cell receptor beta chains presented below share a single source sample, sequenced in a study of beta chain features in type 1 diabetes (dated by TCRdb to between 2017 and 2018). The library came from the immunoSEQ multiplex PCR assay. All of the isolated RNA was reverse transcribed with the High Capacity cDNA Reverse Transcription Kit, so expressed TCRB transcripts were sequenced. TCRdb carries this immuneACCESS record with in-frame sequences only. Its versions omit some clonotypes, under half of them owing to an unresolved V gene in the studies checked, with the rest unexplained. The sample table records tens of thousands of clones; about 55% of these occur just once. The ten largest clones add up to about 2.2% of the sample. The sample was Tregs from blood. The intended sense of this specimen's cell subset or site label: regulatory CD4+ T cells. These receptors all stem from a woman aged 18-29 years in good health.

In its sample, this clone was seen once. The chain links TRBV29-1 to TRBJ1-2, with a possible D match to TRBD1 (6 bases). In germline, CDR1 is SQVTM, CDR2 ANQGSEA. Trimming took 4 bases from V and 8 from J, leaving 14 bases between them. This CDR3 spans 12 amino acids. The CDR3 nucleotides are TGCAGCGTTGGGAGGAGGGGGGGCGGCTACACCTTC. Translation gives CSVGRRGGGYTF. The full variable domain, in which reference TRBV29-1 and TRBJ1-2 provide the parts outside the CDR3, is SAVISQKPSRDICQRGTSLTIQCQVDSQVTMMFWYRQQPGQSLTLIATANQGSEATYESGFVIDKFPISRPNLTFSTLTVSNMSPEDSSIYLCSVGRRGGGYTFGSGTRLTVV.

This chain uses TRBV5-1 with TRBJ2-1, with 14 bases lining up with TRBD2. Per germline, CDR1 SGHRS and CDR2 YFSETQ. After removal of 4 bases from V and 6 bases from J, the junction contained 9 bases not matched to a gene. CDR3 length: 17 residues. CDR3: CASSRGLAGEGSNEQFF. CDR3 DNA: TGCGCCAGCAGCCGGGGACTAGCGGGAGAGGGTTCCAATGAGCAGTTCTTC. Full variable domain (remainder filled in from reference TRBV5-1 and TRBJ2-1): KAGVTQTPRYLIKTRGQQVTLSCSPISGHRSVSWYQQTPGQGLQFLFEYFSETQRNKGNFPGRFSGRQFSNSRSEMNVSTLELGDSALYLCASSRGLAGEGSNEQFFGPGTRLTVL.

The chain employs TRBV5-1 and TRBJ1-1, with D possibly being TRBD1 (5 bases). The CDR3 extends over 13 amino acids. Trimming pared 4 bases from V and 4 bases from J, leaving 11 bases between. From germline, CDR1 is SGHRS and CDR2 YFSETQ. The CDR3 coding sequence is TGCGCCAGCAGCGGGAGGGGAGCCACTGAAGCTTTCTTT. Amino acids: CASSGRGATEAFF.

The rearrangement uses TRBV5-1 and TRBJ2-3, with D tentatively TRBD2 (5 bases). Trimming stripped 0 bases from V and 3 bases from J, with 11 bases between. The V gene's germline CDR1 is SGHRS and CDR2 YFSETQ. The CDR3 extends over 15 amino acids. DNA of the CDR3: TGCGCCAGCAGCTTGGTTTGGGCGGGTACAGATACGCAGTATTTT. Protein sequence: CASSLVWAGTDTQYF.

This clone turned up a few times. The chain employs TRBV7-9 and TRBJ2-1; 7 positions agree with TRBD2. This CDR3 region has 16 residues. Germline CDR1 reads SEHNR; CDR2 reads FQNEAQ (reference sequence). V trimming: 5 bases; J trimming: 9 bases; junction bases outside the gene matches: 16. The CDR3 nucleotides read TGTGCCAGCAGCCCATCCTGGGGAGGGAGGCCCGGTGAGCAGTTCTTC. It is translated as CASSPSWGGRPGEQFF.

V gene TRBV6-5 combines with J gene TRBJ1-1; 7 positions agree with TRBD1. CDR1 is MNHEY and CDR2 is SVGAGI in the germline V gene. CDR3 size: 13 residues. J was trimmed by 0 bases and V by 5 bases; bases with no gene match: 0. Here the CDR3 DNA reads TGTGCCAGCAGTGGACAGGTGAACACTGAAGCTTTCTTT. It is translated as CASSGQVNTEAFF.